These 5 T cell receptor beta chains share one sample of origin, sequenced in a study of vaccination and CD4 T cells after COVID-19. From the PCR reads, TCRdb called clonotypes with MiXCR, one entry per CDR3 protein. The sample includes about 18,000 distinct CDR3 sequences, roughly two thirds seen only once; the top ten take 0.95% to 1.3%. The material was CD4+ T cells from blood, obtained after SARS-CoV-2 vaccination. The receptors derive from a human donor who had recovered from COVID-19.

The CDR3 region has the DNA TGTGCCAGCAGCAGGGGGGGAAGATCACCCCTCCACTTT. The encoded protein is CASSRGGRSPLHF. The gene calls are TRBV6-1 and TRBJ1-6; 7 bases line up with TRBD1. The V gene's germline CDR1 is MNHNS and CDR2 SASEGT. Losses at the gene ends were 6 bases for V and 10 bases for J; bases not matched to a gene: 6. The CDR3 is 13 amino acids.

V gene TRBV5-4 combines with J gene TRBJ1-2; possibly TRBD1 for D (5 bases). V shed 0 bases and J shed 4 bases, with 13 bases lying between them. Germline assignment: CDR1 SGHNT and CDR2 YYREEE (reference sequence). The CDR3 has 15 residues. The chain's CDR3 is CASSLEVRVGYGYTF. As DNA, the CDR3 is TGTGCCAGCAGCTTGGAGGTCAGGGTGGGCTATGGCTACACCTTC. Supplemented by reference TRBV5-4 and TRBJ1-2, the full variable domain reads ETGVTQSPTHLIKTRGQQVTLRCSSQSGHNTVSWYQQALGQGPQFIFQYYREEENGRGNFPPRFSGLQFPNYSSELNVNALELDDSALYLCASSLEVRVGYGYTFGSGTRLTVV.

This clonotype is a singleton in its sample. The rearrangement links TRBV7-6 to TRBJ2-7; D gene unclear. The V end was cut by 5 bases, the J end by 2 bases, with 16 bases between. CDR1 is SGHVS and CDR2 is FNYEAQ in the germline V gene. The CDR3 spans 15 residues. The CDR3 DNA reads as TGTGCCAGCAGCCCCTACCAGGAAACCACCTACGAGCAGTACTTC. It is translated as CASSPYQETTYEQYF.

This chain joins TRBV20-1 and TRBJ1-2, with 10 bases identical to TRBD1. Germline trimming cut 2 bases from V and 5 bases from J; bases unmatched to any gene: 8. CDR1 DFQATT and CDR2 SNEGSKA come from the germline V gene (reference sequence). The CDR3 is 15 residues long. In nucleotides, the CDR3 is TGCAGTGCTAGACCCGGGACAGGGGCTTTGTATGGCTACACCTTC. This encodes CSARPGTGALYGYTF.

This clonotype was seen just once. The rearrangement links TRBV15 to TRBJ2-3; a weak D match, TRBD2 (5 bases). From germline, CDR1 is LNHNV and CDR2 YYDKDF (reference sequence). The germline V and J ends were trimmed by 3 bases and 6 bases, with 16 bases remaining between them. The CDR3 loop spans 15 amino acids. CDR3: CATSSQTNREDTQYF. The DNA of the CDR3 is TGTGCCACCAGCAGTCAAACGAATAGGGAGGATACGCAGTATTTT.